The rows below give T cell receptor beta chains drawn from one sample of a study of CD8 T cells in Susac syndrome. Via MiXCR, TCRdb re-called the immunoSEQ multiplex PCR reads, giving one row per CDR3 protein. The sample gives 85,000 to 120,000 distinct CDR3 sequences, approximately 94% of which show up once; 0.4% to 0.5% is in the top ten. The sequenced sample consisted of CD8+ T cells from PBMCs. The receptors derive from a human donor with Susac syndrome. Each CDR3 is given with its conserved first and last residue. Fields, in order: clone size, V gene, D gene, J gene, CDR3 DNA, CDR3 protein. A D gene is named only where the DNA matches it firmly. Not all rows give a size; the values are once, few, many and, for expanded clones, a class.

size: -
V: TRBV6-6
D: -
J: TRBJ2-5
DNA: TGTGCCAGCAGTTACGAGGGCGAGACCCAGTACTTC
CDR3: CASSYEGETQYF

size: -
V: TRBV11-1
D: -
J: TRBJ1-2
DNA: TGTGCCAGCAGCTTCCGAGGGAACTATGGCTACACCTTC
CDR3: CASSFRGNYGYTF

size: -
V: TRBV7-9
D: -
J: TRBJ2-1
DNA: TGTGCCAGCAGCATTACAGGGTACAATGAGCAGTTCTTC
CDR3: CASSITGYNEQFF

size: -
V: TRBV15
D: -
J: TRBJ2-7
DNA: TGTGCCACCGGGAGGGGGGATCATTACGAGCAGTACTTC
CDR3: CATGRGDHYEQYF

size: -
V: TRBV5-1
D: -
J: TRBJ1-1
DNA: TGCGCCAGCAAGGCGGCGAACACTGAAGCTTTCTTT
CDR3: CASKAANTEAFF

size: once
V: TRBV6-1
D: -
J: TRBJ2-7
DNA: TGTGCCAGCAGCCGCCGGGACCCCGCAAGCTCCTACGAGCAGTACTTC
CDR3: CASSRRDPASSYEQYF

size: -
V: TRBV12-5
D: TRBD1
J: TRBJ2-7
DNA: TGTGCTAGTGCCTCCGGGACAGGGGGGTACGAGCAGTACTTC
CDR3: CASASGTGGYEQYF

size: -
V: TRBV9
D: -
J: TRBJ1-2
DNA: TGTGCCAGCAGCACTGGGCCTACAGGCGGAGTAGGCTACACCTTC
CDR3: CASSTGPTGGVGYTF

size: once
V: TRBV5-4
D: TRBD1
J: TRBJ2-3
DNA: TGTGCCAGCAGCAGGGGGCAGGGCACAGATACGCAGTATTTT
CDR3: CASSRGQGTDTQYF

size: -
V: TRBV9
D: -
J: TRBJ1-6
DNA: TGTGCCAGCAGCGTAGATGGAGGTCCCCATTCACCCCTCCACTTT
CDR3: CASSVDGGPHSPLHF

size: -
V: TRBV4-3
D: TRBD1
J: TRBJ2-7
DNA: TGCGCCAGCCCAGGGGGCCCCTCCTACGAGCAGTACTTC
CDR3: CASPGGPSYEQYF

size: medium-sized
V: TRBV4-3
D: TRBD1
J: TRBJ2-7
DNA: TGCGCCAGCAGCCAAGACGGGACAGGGAACTACGAGCAGTACTTC
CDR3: CASSQDGTGNYEQYF

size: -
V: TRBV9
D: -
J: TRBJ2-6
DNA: TGTGCCAGCAGCGTCTCAAAGGCGAGGGGGGGCGCCAGAACTGGGGCCAACGTCCTGACTTTC
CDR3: CASSVSKARGGARTGANVLTF

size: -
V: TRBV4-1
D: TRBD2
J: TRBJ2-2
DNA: TGCGCCAGCAGCCAAGCTTCGACTAGCGGGGGGGAGCTGTTTTTT
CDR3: CASSQASTSGGELFF

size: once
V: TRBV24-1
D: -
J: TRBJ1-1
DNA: TGTGCCACCAGTGATCCCCATATTCGACGTATCAACACTGAAGCTTTCTTT
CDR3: CATSDPHIRRINTEAFF

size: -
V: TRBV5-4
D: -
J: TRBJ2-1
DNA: TGTGCCAGCAGCTACGGGACGGGGATCTACAATGAGCAGTTCTTC
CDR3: CASSYGTGIYNEQFF

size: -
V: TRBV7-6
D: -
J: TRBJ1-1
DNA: TGTGCCAGCAGCCCCGATAAAGCTTTCTTT
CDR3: CASSPDKAFF

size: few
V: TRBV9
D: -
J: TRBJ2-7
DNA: TGTGCCAGCAGCGTAGATGGAGAGCAGTACTTC
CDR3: CASSVDGEQYF

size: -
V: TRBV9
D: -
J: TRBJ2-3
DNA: TGTGCCAGCAGCGTAGAGGGCAGGGACACAGATACGCAGTATTTT
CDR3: CASSVEGRDTDTQYF

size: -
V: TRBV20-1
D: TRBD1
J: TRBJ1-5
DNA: TGCAGTGCTAGAGCCTCCGGAGGGACAGGGGAATATAGCAATCAGCCCCAGCATTTT
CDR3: CSARASGGTGEYSNQPQHF

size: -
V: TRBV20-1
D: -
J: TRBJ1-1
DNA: TGCAGTGCTAGACCCGAACAGGGCGGGACTGAAGCTTTCTTT
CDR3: CSARPEQGGTEAFF

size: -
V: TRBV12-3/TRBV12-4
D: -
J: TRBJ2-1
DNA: TGTGCCAGCAGTTTCCCAAACGGGGTTGAGCAGTTCTTC
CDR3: CASSFPNGVEQFF

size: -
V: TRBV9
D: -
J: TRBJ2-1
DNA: TGTGCCAGCAGCTCTACCCAGAGCTCCTACAATGAGCAGTTCTTC
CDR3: CASSSTQSSYNEQFF